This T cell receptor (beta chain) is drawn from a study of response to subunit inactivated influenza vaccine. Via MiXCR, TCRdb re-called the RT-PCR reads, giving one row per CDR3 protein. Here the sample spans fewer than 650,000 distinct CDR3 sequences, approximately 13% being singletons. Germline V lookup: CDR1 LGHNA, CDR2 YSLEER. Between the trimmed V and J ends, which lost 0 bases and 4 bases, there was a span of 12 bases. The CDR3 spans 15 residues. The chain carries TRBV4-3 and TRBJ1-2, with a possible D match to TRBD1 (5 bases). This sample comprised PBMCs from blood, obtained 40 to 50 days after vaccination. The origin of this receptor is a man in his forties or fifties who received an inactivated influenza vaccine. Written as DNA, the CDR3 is TGCGCCAGCAGCCAAGATCCCGACAGATCCTATGGCTACACCTTC. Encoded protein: CASSQDPDRSYGYTF.